These T cell receptor beta chains were read from a single sample in a study of cytomegalovirus exposure and HLA in healthy donors. Here immunoSEQ multiplex PCR was the method, and the copy in TCRdb shows in-frame clones only, minus some. The sample has under 200,000 clones, roughly 80% seen once. Sequencing was carried out using PBMCs. These receptors were collected from a woman between 18 and 29 years old in good health and CMV-seronegative. The CDR3 runs from the conserved cysteine through the conserved F or W. The order of the fields is J gene, clone size, D gene, V gene, CDR3 protein, CDR3 DNA. The D gene is left open where the match is weak. The listing skips clone size in some rows; elsewhere it reads once, few, many or a size class.

TRBJ2-7 | once | NA | TRBV19 | CASSIRTDLVPYEQYF | TGTGCCAGTAGTATCCGGACAGACCTTGTACCCTACGAGCAGTACTTC
TRBJ2-7 | NA | TRBD2 | TRBV4-3 | CASSQETSGSSYEQYF | TGCGCCAGCAGCCAAGAGACTAGCGGGAGCTCCTACGAGCAGTACTTC
TRBJ1-5 | NA | NA | TRBV7-9 | CASSFDSSGSQPQHF | TGTGCCAGCAGCTTTGACAGTAGCGGTAGTCAGCCCCAGCATTTT
TRBJ2-7 | NA | NA | TRBV13 | CASSLKGGEQYF | TGTGCCAGCAGCTTAAAAGGGGGCGAGCAGTACTTC
TRBJ2-2 | NA | NA | TRBV19 | CASSIVGAWAGELFF | TGTGCCAGTAGTATAGTGGGGGCGTGGGCCGGGGAGCTGTTTTTT
TRBJ2-1 | few | TRBD2 | TRBV4-3 | CASSQELTSGTFF | TGCGCCAGCAGCCAAGAATTGACTAGCGGGACCTTCTTC
TRBJ2-3 | NA | NA | TRBV19 | CASSNSPDTQYF | TGTGCCAGTAGCAACAGCCCAGATACGCAGTATTTT
TRBJ1-5 | NA | NA | TRBV6-7 | CASSYEGIWDQPQHF | TGTGCCAGCAGTTATGAGGGAATCTGGGATCAGCCCCAGCATTTT
TRBJ1-1 | once | TRBD1 | TRBV28 | CASSFFVSGAGGNTEAFF | TGTGCCAGCAGTTTTTTTGTCTCGGGAGCAGGGGGTAACACTGAAGCTTTCTTT
TRBJ1-5 | few | TRBD1 | TRBV7-9 | CASSSGTGGHQPQHF | TGTGCCAGCAGCTCAGGGACAGGGGGACATCAGCCCCAGCATTTT
TRBJ1-1 | NA | NA | TRBV15 | CATSRDGGNTEAFF | TGTGCCACCAGCAGAGACGGGGGAAACACTGAAGCTTTCTTT
TRBJ2-7 | NA | TRBD2 | TRBV28 | CASSFPAASGSYEQYF | TGTGCCAGCAGTTTCCCCGCGGCTAGCGGGAGTTACGAGCAGTACTTC
TRBJ2-6 | NA | NA | TRBV6-5 | CASSLSSGANVLTF | TGTGCCAGCAGCCTAAGCTCTGGGGCCAACGTCCTGACTTTC
TRBJ1-2 | NA | NA | TRBV19 | CASSPTVHYGYTF | TGTGCCAGTAGCCCGACTGTTCACTATGGCTACACCTTC
TRBJ2-3 | once | TRBD2 | TRBV28 | CASGRTSAPDTQYF | TGTGCCAGCGGGCGGACTAGCGCCCCAGATACGCAGTATTTT
TRBJ2-7 | few | NA | TRBV5-4 | CASSPARGYEQYF | TGTGCCAGCAGCCCAGCCCGGGGCTACGAGCAGTACTTC
TRBJ2-7 | NA | NA | TRBV28 | CASSLWTGNSYEQYF | TGTGCCAGCAGTTTATGGACAGGAAACTCCTACGAGCAGTACTTC
TRBJ1-2 | NA | TRBD1 | TRBV29-1 | CSVVGTGTLPNYGYTF | TGCAGCGTTGTGGGGACAGGGACTCTCCCTAACTATGGCTACACCTTC
TRBJ1-5 | NA | NA | TRBV19 | CASSISRSNQPQHF | TGTGCCAGTAGTATTTCCCGGTCGAATCAGCCCCAGCATTTT
TRBJ2-3 | NA | NA | TRBV11-3 | CASSLAAKYPSTQYF | TGTGCCAGCAGCTTAGCGGCTAAGTACCCTAGTACGCAGTATTTT
TRBJ2-5 | NA | NA | TRBV6-5 | CASRTSSQETQYF | TGTGCCAGCAGGACTAGTAGCCAAGAGACCCAGTACTTC
TRBJ2-5 | once | NA | TRBV2 | CASSENRPRETQYF | TGTGCCAGCAGTGAAAACCGGCCGAGGGAGACCCAGTACTTC
TRBJ2-4 | few | NA | TRBV5-1 | CASSLGGFQYF | TGCGCCAGCAGCTTGGGAGGTTTTCAGTACTTC
TRBJ1-5 | NA | TRBD1 | TRBV19 | CASSPGDRVGQPQHF | TGTGCCAGTAGTCCCGGTGACAGGGTCGGCCAGCCCCAGCATTTT
TRBJ1-5 | NA | NA | TRBV7-2 | CASSLDTGFVQPQHF | TGTGCCAGCAGCTTAGATACAGGGTTCGTGCAGCCCCAGCATTTT
TRBJ2-2 | NA | TRBD2 | TRBV19 | CASSIGLAGRGGAGELFF | TGTGCCAGTAGTATCGGACTAGCGGGGAGGGGGGGCGCCGGGGAGCTGTTTTTT
TRBJ2-4 | NA | TRBD2 | TRBV25-1 | CASSEYVTSGRKNIQYF | TGTGCCAGCAGTGAATATGTTACTAGCGGGAGGAAAAACATTCAGTACTTC